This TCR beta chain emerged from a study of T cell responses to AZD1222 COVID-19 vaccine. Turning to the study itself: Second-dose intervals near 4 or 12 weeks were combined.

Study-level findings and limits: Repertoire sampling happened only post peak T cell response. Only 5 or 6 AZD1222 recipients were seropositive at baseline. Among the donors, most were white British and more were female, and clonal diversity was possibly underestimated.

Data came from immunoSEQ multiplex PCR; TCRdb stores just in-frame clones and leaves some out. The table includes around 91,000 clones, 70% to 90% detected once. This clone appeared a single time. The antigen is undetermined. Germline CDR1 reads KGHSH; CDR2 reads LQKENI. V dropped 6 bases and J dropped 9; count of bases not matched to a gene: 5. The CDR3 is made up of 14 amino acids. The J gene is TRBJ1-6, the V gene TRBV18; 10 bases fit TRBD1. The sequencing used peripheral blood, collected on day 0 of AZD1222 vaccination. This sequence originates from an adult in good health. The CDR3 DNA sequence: TGTGCCAGCTCTCAGGACAGGGGGTCTTCACCCCTCCACTTT. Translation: CASSQDRGSSPLHF.